This T cell receptor (beta chain) emerged from a study of T cell responses to AZD1222 COVID-19 vaccine. Overall study findings and caveats: Among the donors, most were white British and more were female, and clonal diversity was possibly underestimated. Increases in Spike-specific TCR breadth and depth were seen after two AZD1222 doses.

V was shortened by 5 bases and J by 5 bases, with 15 bases between the two germline ends. The CDR3 sequence is 14 residues long. Germline CDR1 reads MDHEN; CDR2 reads SYDVKM. With regard to this clone: Its antigen is as yet unknown.

Pooling was applied to second doses at about 4 or about 12 weeks. Sequencing used immunoSEQ multiplex PCR; TCRdb keeps in-frame clones, though not all of them. Of roughly 150,000 clones listed, more than 85% are singletons. The sample here was peripheral blood, taken 28 days after the second AZD1222 dose. The TCR was taken from an adult who received the AZD1222 COVID-19 vaccine. The rearrangement joins TRBV28 to TRBJ1-2, with D tentatively TRBD1 (6 bases). The CDR3: CASSLTGSAYGYTF. The CDR3 DNA reads as TGTGCCAGCAGTCTCACAGGGTCTGCTTATGGCTACACCTTC.